A selection of T cell receptor beta chains follows, all from one sample in a study of T-cell reconstitution after alpha-beta-depleted transplantation in children. TCRdb passed the PCR reads through MiXCR, listing each CDR3 protein once. The table records approximately 400,000 distinct CDR3 sequences, 15% to 20% of them present only once. The sequencing used PBMCs, mostly from graft donor cells, collected 360 days after TCRalphabeta/CD19-depleted stem cell transplant. The source of these receptors is a boy in the first two years of life who had a stem cell transplant for Wiskott-Aldrich syndrome, so the T cells may come from the graft donor. CDR3s include the opening cysteine and the closing phenylalanine or tryptophan.

v_call	cdr3_aa
TRBV7-8	CASSRETEQFF
TRBV2	CASRRLAADTQYF
TRBV4-1	CASSAFQGWENNQPQHF
TRBV20-1	CSARRVAVSSYNEQFF
TRBV7-2	CASSLTGRSYNEQFF
TRBV5-1	CASSAASGEQYF
TRBV4-3	CASSQDAWGMKTGGQFF
TRBV29-1	CSGHTSVFTQYF
TRBV7-8	CASSLTTPLNEQFF
TRBV6-5	CASSYSGGGAAGELFF
TRBV5-1	CASSFLRQGDEQYF
TRBV5-1	CASSLGDYHYEQYF
TRBV13	CASSFRQGAYEQYF
TRBV6-6	CASSHVDTQYF
TRBV11-1	CASSSGWDRGRESYGYTF
TRBV7-9	CASSPRDREGNSEAFF
TRBV5-1	CASSVGTLDTDTQYF
TRBV10-3	CASSHTGGLTEAFF
TRBV27	CASTSGGAIGELFF
TRBV20-1	CSAWDHTDTQYF
TRBV28	CASSLWTRASYEQYF
TRBV20-1	CGAIGDSSSYNEQFF
TRBV6-1	CASSEGLGGQPQHF